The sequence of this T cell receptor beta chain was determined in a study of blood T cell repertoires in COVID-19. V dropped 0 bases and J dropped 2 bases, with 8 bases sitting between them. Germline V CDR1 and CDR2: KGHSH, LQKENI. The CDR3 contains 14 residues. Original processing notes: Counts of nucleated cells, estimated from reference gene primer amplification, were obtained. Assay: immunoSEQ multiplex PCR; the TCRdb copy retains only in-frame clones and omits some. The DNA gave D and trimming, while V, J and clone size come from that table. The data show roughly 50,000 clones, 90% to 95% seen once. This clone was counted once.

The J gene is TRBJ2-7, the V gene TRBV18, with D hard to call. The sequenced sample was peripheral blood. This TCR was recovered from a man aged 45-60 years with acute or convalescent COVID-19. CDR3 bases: TGTGCCAGCTCACCACCGCGGCAGCCCTACGAGCAGTACTTC. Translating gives CASSPPRQPYEQYF.